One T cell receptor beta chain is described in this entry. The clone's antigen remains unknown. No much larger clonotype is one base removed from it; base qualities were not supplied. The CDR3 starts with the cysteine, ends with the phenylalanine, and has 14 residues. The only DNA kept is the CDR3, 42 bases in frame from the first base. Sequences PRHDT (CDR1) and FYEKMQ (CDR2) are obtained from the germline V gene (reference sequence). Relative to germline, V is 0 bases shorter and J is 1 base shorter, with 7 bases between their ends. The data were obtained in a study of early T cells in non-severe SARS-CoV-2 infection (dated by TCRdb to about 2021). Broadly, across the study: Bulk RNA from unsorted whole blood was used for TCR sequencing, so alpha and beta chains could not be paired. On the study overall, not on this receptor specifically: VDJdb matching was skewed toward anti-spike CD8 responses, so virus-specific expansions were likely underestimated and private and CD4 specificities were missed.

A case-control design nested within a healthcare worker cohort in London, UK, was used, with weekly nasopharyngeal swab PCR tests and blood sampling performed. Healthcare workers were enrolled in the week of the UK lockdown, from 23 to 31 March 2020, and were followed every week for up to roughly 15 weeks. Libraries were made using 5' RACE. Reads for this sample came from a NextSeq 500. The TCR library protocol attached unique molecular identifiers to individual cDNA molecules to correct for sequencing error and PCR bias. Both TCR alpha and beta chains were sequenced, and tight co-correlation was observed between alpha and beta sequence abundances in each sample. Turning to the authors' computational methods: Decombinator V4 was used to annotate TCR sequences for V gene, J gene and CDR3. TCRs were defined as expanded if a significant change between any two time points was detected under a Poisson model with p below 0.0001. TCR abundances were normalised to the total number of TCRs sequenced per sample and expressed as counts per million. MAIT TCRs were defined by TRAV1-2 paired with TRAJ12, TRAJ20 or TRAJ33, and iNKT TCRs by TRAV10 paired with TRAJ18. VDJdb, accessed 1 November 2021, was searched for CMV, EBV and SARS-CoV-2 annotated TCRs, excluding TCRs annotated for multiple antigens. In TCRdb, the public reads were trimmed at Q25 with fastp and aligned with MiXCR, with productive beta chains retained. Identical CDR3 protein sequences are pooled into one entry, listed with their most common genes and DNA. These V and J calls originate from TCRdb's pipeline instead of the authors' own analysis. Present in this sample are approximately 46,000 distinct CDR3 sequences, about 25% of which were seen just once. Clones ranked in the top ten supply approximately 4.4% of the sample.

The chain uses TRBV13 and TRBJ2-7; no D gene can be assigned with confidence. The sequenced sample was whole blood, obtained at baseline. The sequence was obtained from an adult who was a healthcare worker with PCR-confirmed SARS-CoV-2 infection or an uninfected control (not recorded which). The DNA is TGTGCCAGCAGCTTAGGGGCTCCTTCCTACGAGCAGTACTTC. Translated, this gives CASSLGAPSYEQYF. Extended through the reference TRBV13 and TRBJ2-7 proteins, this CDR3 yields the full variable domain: AAGVIQSPRHLIKEKRETATLKCYPIPRHDTVYWYQQGPGQDPQFLISFYEKMQSDKGSIPDRFSAQQFSDYHSELNMSSLELGDSALYFCASSLGAPSYEQYFGPGTRLTVT.